Detailed here is one TCR beta chain. There is no known antigen for this receptor. Base qualities are not provided; no much larger clone lies one nucleotide away. The TCR beta CDR3 region was amplified with a multiplex PCR system, in which a first round of roughly 10 cycles was run using 32 V-gene forward and 13 J-gene reverse primers. First-round PCR used a QIAGEN Multiplex PCR Kit, and primer sequences were filed in Chinese patent CN105087789A. In a second PCR round, Illumina universal primers were added with the Phusion High-Fidelity PCR Kit. TCR libraries were paired-end sequenced at 151 bp read length on the Illumina HiSeq X Ten platform. Per the authors' processing: Reads without multiplex PCR primers were removed using Cutadapt, read pairs were merged using PEAR, and CDR3 regions were called using MiXCR with default settings. Shannon entropy measured repertoire diversity, and clonality was calculated as one minus the Shannon entropy divided by the ln of the count of productive unique sequences. Clonotypes at a frequency of at least 0.5% were defined as dominant or high-frequency T-cell clones. TCRdb reanalyzed the raw reads on its own, using fastp at Q25 for trimming and MiXCR for clone calling, and kept in-frame beta chains. Rows are unified per CDR3 protein, each entry keeping the most common DNA and genes. The V and J calls and clone size are TCRdb's, not the authors'. The sample table records some 4,400 distinct CDR3 sequences; 30% to 40% of these occur just once. The ten largest clones represent about 32% of the sample.

Trimming takes 1 base from V and 4 bases from J, and the germline ends sit 8 bases apart. Sequences SGHAT (CDR1) and FQNNGV (CDR2) are obtained from the germline V gene. The CDR3 spans 13 residues, from the cysteine through the phenylalanine. Of the read, only the CDR3 DNA is kept; its 39 bases are in frame from base 1. Genomic DNA extracted from bulk tumor tissue served as TCR template, with around 0.55 ug gDNA amplified per sample. During surgery, several biopsies were collected from each primary tumor and placed as far from one another as possible within the tumor mass. Patients in the study cohort, which was described as untreated, were newly diagnosed NSCLC cases going through curative surgery. The donor group was made up of roughly 16 newly diagnosed non-small cell lung cancer patients undergoing surgery with curative intent. A couple of independent pathologists reviewed the resected tumor masses. Sequencing was performed only on DNA and RNA samples of high quality.

The data are from a study of immune heterogeneity within non-small cell lung tumors listed by TCRdb under 2018. Some background on the complete study: Histology comprised several squamous cell carcinomas, fewer than 12 non-squamous carcinomas and 1 tumor not otherwise specified. Neoantigen binding to each patient's HLA alleles was predicted with netMHCpan-3.0 for mutant peptides of 8 to 11 amino acids. TCR repertoires were analyzed from roughly 60 tumor loci of roughly 15 patients, whereas transcriptome data were available for only about 43 loci from some eleven patients. To examine intratumoral immune heterogeneity, the study used whole-exome sequencing, RNA-seq and TCR beta repertoire sequencing on multiple spatially distinct regions of each NSCLC tumor. The study at large found these results: Identical dominant CDR3B clonotypes recurred across loci within a patient, yet different tumor locations also harbored unique high-frequency clones. High-frequency TCR beta clonotypes were found to be largely distinct between individual patients. Local tumor mutational burden and local T-cell repertoire clonality had a statistically significant but moderate positive correlation (R approximately 0.34).

This TCR was recovered from a woman between 45 and 60 years old with non-small cell lung cancer. The sequenced material came from lung tumor tissue. The sequence links TRBV11-2 to TRBJ2-7; the D gene identity is not certain. The sequenced DNA is TGTGCCAGCAGCTTAGGCAGGATATACGAGCAGTACTTC. It translates to CASSLGRIYEQYF.